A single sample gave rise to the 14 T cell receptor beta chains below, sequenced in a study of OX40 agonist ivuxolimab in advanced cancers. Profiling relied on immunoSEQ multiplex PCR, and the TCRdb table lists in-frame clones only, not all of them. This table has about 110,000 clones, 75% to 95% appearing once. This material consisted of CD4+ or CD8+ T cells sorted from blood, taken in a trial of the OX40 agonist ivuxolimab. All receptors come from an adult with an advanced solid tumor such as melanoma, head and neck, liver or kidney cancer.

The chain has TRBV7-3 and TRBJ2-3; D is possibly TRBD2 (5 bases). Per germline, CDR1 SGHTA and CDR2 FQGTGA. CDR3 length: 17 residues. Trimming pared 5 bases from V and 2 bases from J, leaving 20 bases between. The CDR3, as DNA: TGTGCCAGCAGCCTCGGGGTAGGCGCAATCGACACAGATACGCAGTATTTT. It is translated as CASSLGVGAIDTDTQYF. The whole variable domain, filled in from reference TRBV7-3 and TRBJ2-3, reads GAGVSQTPSNKVTEKGKYVELRCDPISGHTALYWYRQSLGQGPEFLIYFQGTGAADDSGLPNDRFFAVRPEGSVSTLKIQRTERGDSAVYLCASSLGVGAIDTDTQYFGPGTRLTVL.

The CDR3 DNA reads as TGTGCCAGCAGCTTAGCGGAATATCGGGACGAGCAGTACTTC. Residues: CASSLAEYRDEQYF. The J gene is TRBJ2-7, the V gene TRBV7-9; no reliable D call. The V gene's germline CDR1 is SEHNR and CDR2 FQNEAQ (reference sequence). The CDR3 runs to 14 residues. Trimming took off 0 bases at V and 5 bases at J, with 11 bases between the two ends.

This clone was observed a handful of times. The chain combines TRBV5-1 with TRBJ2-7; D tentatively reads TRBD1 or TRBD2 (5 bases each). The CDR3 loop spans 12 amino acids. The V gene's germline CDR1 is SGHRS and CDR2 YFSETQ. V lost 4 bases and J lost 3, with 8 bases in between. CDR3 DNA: TGCGCCAGCAGCCGGGACGGCTACGAGCAGTACTTC. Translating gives CASSRDGYEQYF. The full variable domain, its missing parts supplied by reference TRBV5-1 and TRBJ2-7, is KAGVTQTPRYLIKTRGQQVTLSCSPISGHRSVSWYQQTPGQGLQFLFEYFSETQRNKGNFPGRFSGRQFSNSRSEMNVSTLELGDSALYLCASSRDGYEQYFGPGTRLTVT.

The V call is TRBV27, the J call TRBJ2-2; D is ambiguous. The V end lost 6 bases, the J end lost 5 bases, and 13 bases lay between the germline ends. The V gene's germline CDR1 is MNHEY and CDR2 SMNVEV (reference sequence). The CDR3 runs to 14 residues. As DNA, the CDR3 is TGTGCCAGCAGCTTTTTAACAATGACCGGGGAGCTGTTTTTT. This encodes CASSFLTMTGELFF.

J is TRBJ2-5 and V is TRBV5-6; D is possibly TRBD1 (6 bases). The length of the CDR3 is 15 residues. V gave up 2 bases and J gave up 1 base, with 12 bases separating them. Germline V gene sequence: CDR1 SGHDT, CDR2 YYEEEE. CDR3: CASSLPQGPQETQYF. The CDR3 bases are TGTGCCAGCAGCTTACCTCAGGGGCCCCAAGAGACCCAGTACTTC. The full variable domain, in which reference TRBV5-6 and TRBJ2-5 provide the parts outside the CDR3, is DAGVTQSPTHLIKTRGQQVTLRCSPKSGHDTVSWYQQALGQGPQFIFQYYEEEERQRGNFPDRFSGHQFPNYSSELNVNALLLGDSALYLCASSLPQGPQETQYFGPGTRLLVL.

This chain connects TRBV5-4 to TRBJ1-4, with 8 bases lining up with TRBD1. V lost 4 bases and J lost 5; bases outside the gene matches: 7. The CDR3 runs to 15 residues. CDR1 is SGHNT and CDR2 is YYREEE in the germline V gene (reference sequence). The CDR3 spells CASSRQGAMNEKLFF. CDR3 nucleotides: TGTGCCAGCAGCCGCCAGGGGGCAATGAATGAAAAACTGTTTTTT.

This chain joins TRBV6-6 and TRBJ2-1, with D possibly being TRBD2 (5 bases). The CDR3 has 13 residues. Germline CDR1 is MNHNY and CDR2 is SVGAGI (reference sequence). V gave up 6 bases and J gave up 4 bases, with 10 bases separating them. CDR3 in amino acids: CASRFTGYNEQFF. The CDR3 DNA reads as TGTGCCAGCAGGTTCACGGGGTACAATGAGCAGTTCTTC.

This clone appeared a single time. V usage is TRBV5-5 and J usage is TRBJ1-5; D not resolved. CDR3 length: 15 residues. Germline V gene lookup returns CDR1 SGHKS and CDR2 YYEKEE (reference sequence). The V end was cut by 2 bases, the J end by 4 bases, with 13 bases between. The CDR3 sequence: CASSLDGGYNQPQHF. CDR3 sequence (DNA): TGTGCCAGCAGCTTAGACGGAGGCTATAATCAGCCCCAGCATTTT. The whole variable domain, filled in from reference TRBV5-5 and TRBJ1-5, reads DAGVTQSPTHLIKTRGQQVTLRCSPISGHKSVSWYQQVLGQGPQFIFQYYEKEERGRGNFPDRFSARQFPNYSSELNVNALLLGDSALYLCASSLDGGYNQPQHFGDGTRLSIL.

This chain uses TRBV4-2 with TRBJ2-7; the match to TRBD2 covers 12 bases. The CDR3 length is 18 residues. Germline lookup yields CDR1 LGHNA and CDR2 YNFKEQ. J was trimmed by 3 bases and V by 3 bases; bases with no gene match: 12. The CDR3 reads CASSQTSGGGRTLYEQYF. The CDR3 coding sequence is TGTGCCAGCAGCCAGACTAGCGGGGGTGGAAGGACCCTCTACGAGCAGTACTTC.

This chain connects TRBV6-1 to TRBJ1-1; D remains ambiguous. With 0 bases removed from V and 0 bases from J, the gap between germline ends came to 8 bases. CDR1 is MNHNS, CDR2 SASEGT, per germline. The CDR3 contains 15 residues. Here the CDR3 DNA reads TGTGCCAGCAGTGAAGCTGGAATTATGAACACTGAAGCTTTCTTT. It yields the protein CASSEAGIMNTEAFF.

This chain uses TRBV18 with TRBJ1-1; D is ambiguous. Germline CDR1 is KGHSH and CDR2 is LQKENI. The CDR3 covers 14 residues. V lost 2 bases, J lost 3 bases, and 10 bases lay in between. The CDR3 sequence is CASSPGVGYTEAFF. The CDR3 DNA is TGTGCCAGCTCACCAGGGGTGGGGTACACTGAAGCTTTCTTT.

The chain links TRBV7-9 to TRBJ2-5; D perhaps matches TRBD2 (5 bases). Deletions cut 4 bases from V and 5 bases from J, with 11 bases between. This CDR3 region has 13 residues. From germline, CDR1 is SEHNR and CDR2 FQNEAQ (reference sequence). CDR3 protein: CASSWTSLETQYF. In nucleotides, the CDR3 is TGTGCCAGCAGCTGGACTTCTTTGGAGACCCAGTACTTC.

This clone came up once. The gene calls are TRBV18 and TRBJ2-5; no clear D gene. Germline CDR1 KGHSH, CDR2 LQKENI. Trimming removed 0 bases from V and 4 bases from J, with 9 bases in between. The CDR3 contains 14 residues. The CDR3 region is CASSPPSGRETQYF. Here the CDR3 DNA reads TGTGCCAGCTCACCACCGAGTGGACGAGAGACCCAGTACTTC.

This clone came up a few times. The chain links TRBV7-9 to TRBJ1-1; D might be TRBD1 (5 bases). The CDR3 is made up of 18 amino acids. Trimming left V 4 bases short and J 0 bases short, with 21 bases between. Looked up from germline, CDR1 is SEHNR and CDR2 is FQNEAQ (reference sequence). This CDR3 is CASSSPDWGSFLNTEAFF. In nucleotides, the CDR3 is TGTGCCAGCAGCTCCCCGGACTGGGGCTCCTTTTTGAACACTGAAGCTTTCTTT.